These 16 T cell receptor beta chains came from one sample sequenced in a study of T cells in Graves' hyperthyroidism and ophthalmopathy. Researchers took RNA transcripts and amplified the TCR beta CDR3 regions from them. Carried out on the TCR CDR3, a first-round RT-PCR used the HTBI primer set. TCRdb reprocessed the multiplex PCR reads with MiXCR, giving one entry per CDR3 protein. The sample lists approximately 600,000 distinct CDR3 sequences; roughly 14% were seen once. Input material: blood. All receptors derive from a woman between 40 and 50 years old with Graves' ophthalmopathy.

This clonotype was seen many times. The rearrangement joins TRBV27 to TRBJ1-2; unclear D gene. The CDR3 totals 13 residues. The ends were cut back, 7 bases at V and 3 bases at J, with 12 bases in the middle. CDR1 MNHEY and CDR2 SMNVEV come from the germline V gene (reference sequence). The CDR3 region is CASTRTGHYGYTF. The CDR3 DNA follows: TGTGCCAGCACTAGGACCGGCCACTATGGCTACACCTTC.

This clonotype was found many times. The chain joins TRBV20-1 to TRBJ2-7; D is possibly TRBD1 (6 bases). The length of the CDR3 is 12 residues. Germline CDR1 DFQATT, CDR2 SNEGSKA (reference sequence). Trimming took 5 bases from V and 1 from J, leaving 9 bases between them. The CDR3 bases are TGCAGTGCTGGCGGACAGTCCTACGAGCAGTACTTC. Its protein product is CSAGGQSYEQYF.

Ten or more counts support this clonotype. The chain employs TRBV12-3 or TRBV12-4 and TRBJ1-5; D is ambiguous. This CDR3 has 12 residues. The V and J ends lost 7 bases and 3 bases respectively, with 7 bases between them. CDR3 DNA sequence: TGTGCCAGCAAGAACAACAATCAGCCCCAGCATTTT. Protein product: CASKNNNQPQHF.

This clonotype was recorded once. The chain carries TRBV18 and TRBJ1-1, with D uncertain. The V gene's germline CDR1 is KGHSH and CDR2 LQKENI. The V end was cut by 3 bases, the J end by 8 bases, with 16 bases between. The CDR3 runs to 14 residues. This CDR3 is CASSPYLTDSEAFF. The CDR3 DNA reads TGTGCCAGCTCACCTTACCTCACAGACTCCGAAGCTTTCTTT. The entire variable domain, with the rest obtained from reference TRBV18 and TRBJ1-1, is as follows: NAGVMQNPRHLVRRRGQEARLRCSPMKGHSHVYWYRQLPEEGLKFMVYLQKENIIDESGMPKERFSAEFPKEGPSILRIQQVVRGDSAAYFCASSPYLTDSEAFFGQGTRLTVV.

This clonotype was observed many times. The chain joins TRBV19 to TRBJ2-7; D might be TRBD2 (5 bases). V dropped 11 bases and J dropped 1 base, with 18 bases sitting between them. The CDR3 consists of 14 residues. The germline gives CDR1 LNHDA, CDR2 SQIVND (reference sequence). As DNA, the CDR3 is TGTGCCCGCCTGAGAGCGGCGATTTCCTACGAGCAGTACTTC. Encoded protein: CARLRAAISYEQYF.

This clonotype appeared many times. For the CDR3, the DNA is TGCGCCAGCAGCTTGGGCCCGGGACAGGGCCAGGACATTCAGTACTTC. This encodes CASSLGPGQGQDIQYF. The chain couples TRBV5-1 to TRBJ2-4; 9 positions match TRBD1. The CDR3 runs 16 residues. Germline values: CDR1 SGHRS, CDR2 YFSETQ. With V trimmed by 0 bases and J by 8 bases, 9 bases remained unmatched.

At least ten counts were recorded for this clonotype. This rearrangement joins TRBV5-1 to TRBJ2-7; 8 nucleotides line up with TRBD1. Germline V lookup: CDR1 SGHRS, CDR2 YFSETQ. V lost 0 bases and J lost 6; bases outside the gene matches: 11. The CDR3 is 16 amino acids. The CDR3 here is CASSLALGQGAGEQYF. The CDR3 coding sequence is TGCGCCAGCAGCTTGGCCCTTGGACAGGGAGCGGGCGAGCAGTACTTC.

This chain links TRBV28 with TRBJ2-5, with TRBD1 matching over 10 bases. The CDR3 runs to 16 residues. Germline V gene data show CDR1 as MDHEN and CDR2 as SYDVKM. Germline trimming cut 3 bases from V and 5 bases from J; bases unmatched to any gene: 9. The CDR3 sequence is CASSFTPGTGVETQYF. The CDR3 nucleotides read TGTGCCAGCAGTTTTACCCCCGGGACAGGGGTGGAGACCCAGTACTTC.

This clonotype appeared many times. V is TRBV12-5 and J is TRBJ1-1; possible D gene TRBD1, 5 bases. V was cut by 5 bases and J by 1 base, with 11 bases left in between. CDR1 is LGHNT and CDR2 is FRNRAP in the germline V gene. CDR3 length equals 14 residues. The CDR3 sequence: CASGPGQGNTEAFF. CDR3 DNA: TGTGCTAGTGGTCCGGGGCAGGGGAACACTGAAGCTTTCTTT.

This sequence joins TRBV4-1 and TRBJ2-2; 7 nucleotides agree with TRBD1. Germline CDR1 MGHRA, CDR2 YSYEKL. Trimming took 4 bases from V and 6 from J; bases not matched to a gene: 8. The CDR3 runs 15 residues. Here the CDR3 reads CASSLRDSAPGELFF. DNA of the CDR3: TGCGCCAGCAGCCTACGGGACAGTGCCCCCGGGGAGCTGTTTTTT.

The rearrangement uses TRBV9 and TRBJ1-3, with no clear D. The V gene lost 0 bases and the J gene lost 0 bases, with 7 bases spanning the gap. The CDR3 consists of 15 residues. Per germline, CDR1 SGDLS and CDR2 YYNGEE. For the CDR3, the DNA is TGTGCCAGCAGCGTAGACCCTAGCTCTGGAAACACCATATATTTT. Its translation is CASSVDPSSGNTIYF.

Remarks on this clonotype: Sequence at one end of the junction differs from germline and may be a read error. The gene calls are TRBV7-2 and TRBJ2-5, with D possibly TRBD2 on 6 matching bases. In germline, CDR1 is SGHTA, CDR2 FQGNSA. CDR3 length: 16 amino acids. CDR3 in amino acids: CVSSRQSGGTQETQYF. Written as DNA, the CDR3 is TGTGTCAGCAGCCGCCAATCTGGAGGGACCCAAGAGACCCAGTACTTC.

This clonotype was found many times. The CDR3 reads CASSLFAARTANTEAFF. The CDR3 bases are TGTGCCAGCAGTTTATTTGCCGCCCGAACAGCGAACACTGAAGCTTTCTTT. V gene TRBV27 combines with J gene TRBJ1-1; no reliable D call. There are 17 residues in the CDR3. Trimming pared 1 base from V and 1 base from J, leaving 16 bases between. Germline V CDR1 and CDR2: MNHEY, SMNVEV (reference sequence).

This clonotype was counted ten times or more. The CDR3 DNA reads TGTGCCTGTACCCCCCAGAACGGTCAGCCCCAGCATTTT. Protein sequence: CACTPQNGQPQHF. This chain joins TRBV19 and TRBJ1-5, with D unresolved. Germline CDR1 reads LNHDA; CDR2 reads SQIVND (reference sequence). CDR3 length: 13 residues. V lost 11 bases, J lost 6 bases, and 17 bases lay in between.

This chain connects TRBV29-1 to TRBJ2-1, with a possible D match to TRBD2 (5 bases). Per the germline V gene, CDR1 is SQVTM and CDR2 is ANQGSEA. This CDR3 spans 13 amino acids. The V gene lost 7 bases and the J gene lost 4 bases, with 14 bases spanning the gap. The CDR3 sequence: CSALEGFYNEQFF. CDR3 sequence (DNA): TGCAGCGCCCTAGAGGGATTTTACAATGAGCAGTTCTTC.

This clonotype was picked up many times. V and J are TRBV19 and TRBJ1-3, with no clear D. Trimming left V 4 bases short and J 0 bases short, with 10 bases between. Germline-derived CDR1 and CDR2 are LNHDA and SQIVND (reference sequence). CDR3 length: 15 amino acids. The CDR3 region is CASSRRQLSGNTIYF. CDR3 in DNA: TGTGCCAGTAGTAGGCGACAACTCTCTGGAAACACCATATATTTT.